This T cell receptor beta chain stems from a study of T cell changes during pregnancy in multiple sclerosis. TCRdb's table, derived via immunoSEQ multiplex PCR, lists solely in-frame clones and lacks some. The sample has about 20,000 clones, approximately 89% seen once. CDR1 and CDR2 from the germline V gene are ENHRY and SYGVKD. There are 11 residues in the CDR3. Trimming left V 6 bases short and J 4 bases short, with 6 bases between. In its sample, this clone was seen once. The starting material was CD4+ T cells from peripheral blood mononuclear cells, obtained after pregnancy. This receptor was taken from a female donor in good health, enrolled as a control in a pregnancy study. The J gene is TRBJ2-5, the V gene TRBV10-3, with D perhaps matching TRBD1 (6 bases). CDR3 protein: CAIRQGETQYF. The CDR3 DNA follows: TGTGCCATCAGACAGGGAGAGACCCAGTACTTC.